This is a list of T cell receptor beta chains from one sample in a study of blood T cells in healthy people across ages. TCRdb called the 5' RACE reads again in MiXCR, with one record for every CDR3 protein. This sample has about 940,000 distinct CDR3 sequences; 40% to 60% occur once, and the top ten carry around 15%. The specimen sequenced was blood. The receptors come from a man aged 25 to 40 in good health. Both conserved end residues are part of each CDR3. The D gene is left open where the match is weak. For some rows the clone size is stated as once, few or many, or as a class when expanded; others skip it.

abundance	d_gene	v_gene	j_gene	CDR3aa	CDR3nt
NA	NA	TRBV7-9	TRBJ2-2	CASSLDRRELFF	TGTGCCAGCAGCTTAGACCGCAGGGAGCTGTTTTTT
NA	NA	TRBV10-3	TRBJ2-7	CAISSGVDTYEQYF	TGTGCCATCAGCTCAGGGGTCGACACCTACGAGCAGTACTTC
NA	NA	TRBV3-1	TRBJ2-7	CASSPGLRSEQYF	TGTGCCAGCAGCCCCGGACTCCGGAGTGAGCAGTACTTC
NA	TRBD1	TRBV12-3/TRBV12-4	TRBJ2-4	CASSDWDSSLAKNIQYF	TGTGCCAGCAGTGACTGGGACAGCAGTCTAGCCAAAAACATTCAGTACTTC
NA	TRBD2	TRBV7-2	TRBJ2-1	CASSLVSGGAAYNEQFF	TGTGCCAGCAGCTTAGTGAGCGGGGGAGCCGCCTACAATGAGCAGTTCTTC
NA	NA	TRBV7-2	TRBJ2-3	CASSLARAGGATDTQYF	TGTGCCAGCAGCTTAGCGCGGGCCGGGGGCGCCACAGATACGCAGTATTTT
NA	TRBD1	TRBV6-5	TRBJ1-1	CASSYAPGQGGSEGRTEAFF	TGTGCCAGCAGTTACGCGCCGGGACAGGGAGGGTCGGAGGGTAGGACTGAAGCTTTCTTT
few	TRBD1	TRBV20-1	TRBJ1-6	CSASGTGASPLHF	TGCAGTGCGTCCGGGACAGGAGCTTCACCCCTCCACTTT
NA	NA	TRBV7-9	TRBJ2-1	CASSVEGAGNEQFF	TGTGCCAGCAGCGTCGAGGGCGCAGGCAATGAGCAGTTCTTC
once	TRBD2	TRBV20-1	TRBJ2-7	CSAPRLAGGPYEQYF	TGCAGTGCTCCCCGACTAGCGGGGGGTCCGTACGAGCAGTACTTC
few	NA	TRBV10-3	TRBJ1-2	CAISDNSGTSGYTF	TGTGCCATCAGTGATAATTCAGGGACGTCTGGCTACACCTTC
NA	TRBD1	TRBV6-2/TRBV6-3	TRBJ2-1	CASTGDRYNEQFF	TGTGCCAGCACCGGGGACAGATACAATGAGCAGTTCTTC
once	NA	TRBV7-9	TRBJ1-2	CVSSPLWVGYTF	TGTGTCAGCAGCCCCCTTTGGGTCGGCTACACCTTC
NA	NA	TRBV12-3/TRBV12-4	TRBJ2-7	CASSFDAVSYEQYF	TGTGCCAGCAGTTTCGACGCCGTCTCCTACGAGCAGTACTTC
once	NA	TRBV3-1	TRBJ2-1	CASSSRPFQSLEQFF	TGTGCCAGCAGCTCCCGCCCCTTCCAATCTCTTGAGCAGTTCTTC
NA	NA	TRBV5-4	TRBJ2-1	CASSLGESSYNERFF	TGTGCCAGCAGCTTGGGAGAGAGCTCCTACAATGAGCGGTTCTTC
NA	NA	TRBV20-1	TRBJ2-5	CSARGGAVQYF	TGCAGTGCTAGAGGCGGGGCAGTGCAGTACTTC
many	TRBD2	TRBV5-1	TRBJ2-1	CASSSSGSSYNEQFF	TGCGCCAGCAGCTCTAGCGGGAGCTCCTACAATGAGCAGTTCTTC
NA	NA	TRBV20-1	TRBJ2-1	CSARGAAGLNEQFF	TGCAGTGCCCGAGGGGCTGCAGGGTTGAATGAGCAGTTCTTC
NA	TRBD1	TRBV29-1	TRBJ2-2	CSVGDRGPYTGELFF	TGCAGCGTTGGGGACAGGGGGCCATACACCGGGGAGCTGTTTTTT
NA	NA	TRBV6-6	TRBJ1-2	CASNREAAYGYTF	TGTGCCAGCAATAGGGAAGCGGCATATGGCTACACCTTC
few	TRBD1	TRBV7-2	TRBJ1-2	CASSLATGPNGYTF	TGTGCCAGCAGCTTAGCGACAGGGCCAAATGGCTACACCTTC
NA	TRBD1	TRBV7-9	TRBJ2-7	CASSPSDRSYEQYF	TGTGCCAGCAGCCCGTCGGACAGGAGCTACGAGCAGTACTTC
NA	NA	TRBV7-2	TRBJ1-3	CASSLTPLSGNTIYF	TGTGCCAGCAGCTTAACCCCGTTATCTGGAAACACCATATATTTT
NA	NA	TRBV3-1	TRBJ1-4	CASSQVLDSSNEKLFF	TGTGCCAGCAGCCAAGTCTTGGACAGCTCAAATGAAAAACTGTTTTTT
NA	TRBD2	TRBV2	TRBJ2-1	CASSGERGAHNEQFF	TGTGCCAGCAGTGGAGAGCGGGGGGCCCACAATGAGCAGTTCTTC
NA	TRBD1	TRBV12-3/TRBV12-4	TRBJ1-1	CASSPPRGQDTEAFF	TGTGCCAGCAGCCCACCCAGGGGGCAGGACACTGAAGCTTTCTTT
few	NA	TRBV4-2	TRBJ2-7	CASSQESGLNSYEQYF	TGTGCCAGCAGCCAAGAGTCGGGCCTCAACTCCTACGAGCAGTACTTC
NA	TRBD1	TRBV6-5	TRBJ2-1	CASSYQGARNNEQFF	TGTGCCAGCAGTTACCAGGGGGCCCGGAACAATGAGCAGTTCTTC
few	NA	TRBV4-3	TRBJ1-4	CASSQAGATEKLFF	TGCGCCAGCAGCCAAGCAGGGGCGACTGAAAAACTGTTTTTT
few	NA	TRBV6-2/TRBV6-3	TRBJ1-2	CASSHKQIQGTYGYTF	TGTGCCAGCAGTCACAAACAAATACAGGGCACCTATGGCTACACCTTC
once	NA	TRBV7-3	TRBJ2-5	CASSLTPDRIGETQYF	TGTGCCAGCAGCTTAACCCCCGACAGGATTGGAGAGACCCAGTACTTC
NA	NA	TRBV20-1	TRBJ2-2	CSASTGQTGELFF	TGCAGTGCTTCGACGGGGCAGACCGGGGAGCTGTTTTTT
NA	NA	TRBV6-6	TRBJ2-1	CASSGTRTGNEQFF	TGTGCCAGCAGTGGGACGAGGACTGGGAATGAGCAGTTCTTC
NA	NA	TRBV5-1	TRBJ2-1	CTGSLARGDYNEQFF	TGCACCGGCAGCTTGGCCAGGGGGGACTACAATGAGCAGTTCTTC
few	NA	TRBV5-1	TRBJ2-1	CASSLRVVGADEQFF	TGCGCCAGCAGCTTGAGGGTTGTGGGGGCCGATGAGCAGTTCTTC
once	TRBD2	TRBV5-1	TRBJ2-1	CASSLGTSASSEQFF	TGCGCCAGCAGCTTGGGGACTAGCGCGAGCAGTGAGCAGTTCTTC
NA	TRBD1	TRBV10-3	TRBJ1-2	CAIRKTGKDGYTF	TGTGCCATCAGAAAGACAGGGAAGGATGGCTACACCTTC
NA	NA	TRBV6-6	TRBJ2-6	CAGRAGANVLTF	TGTGCCGGCAGGGCCGGGGCCAACGTCCTGACTTTC
NA	TRBD1	TRBV6-5	TRBJ1-2	CASSYSDRGPVVGYTF	TGTGCCAGCAGTTACTCGGACAGGGGGCCGGTGGTTGGCTACACCTTC
once	NA	TRBV20-1	TRBJ2-7	CSARVPAAGAYEQYF	TGCAGTGCTAGAGTGCCCGCAGCGGGCGCCTACGAGCAGTACTTC
NA	NA	TRBV18	TRBJ2-3	CASSPLSAGTDTQYF	TGTGCCAGCTCACCATTGTCGGCGGGCACAGATACGCAGTATTTT